This T cell receptor (beta chain) was retrieved from a study of OX40 agonist ivuxolimab in advanced cancers. Using immunoSEQ multiplex PCR, the repertoire was profiled, and TCRdb retains in-frame clones only, with some absent. The sample has fewer than 35,000 clones; roughly 76% are singletons. Source: CD4+ or CD8+ T cells sorted from blood, taken in a trial of the OX40 agonist ivuxolimab. The receptor was derived from an adult with an advanced solid tumor such as melanoma, head and neck, liver or kidney cancer.

The CDR3 region is CASSLSGTADTQYF. The CDR3 region has the DNA TGCGCCAGCAGCTTGAGCGGGACAGCAGATACGCAGTATTTT. The chain couples TRBV5-1 to TRBJ2-3, with D possibly being TRBD1 or TRBD2 (7 bases each). From germline, CDR1 is SGHRS and CDR2 YFSETQ. The CDR3 extends over 14 amino acids. Trimming shortened V by 1 base and J by 4 bases, and 10 bases separated the two germline ends.